These T cell receptor beta chains were read from a single sample in a study of blood T cell repertoires in COVID-19. This table comes from immunoSEQ multiplex PCR, and its TCRdb copy is limited to in-frame clones, with some not included. The sample has just over 90,000 clones, about 80% seen once; the top ten hold 16%. Source material: peripheral blood. Source of these receptors: a human donor in a cohort sampled during active COVID-19. Both conserved end residues are part of each CDR3. D genes are given only for firm matches. Rows may omit the clone size; those that give it use once, few, many or a size class.

few,TRBV5-1,TRBD1,TRBJ1-1,TGCGCCAGCAGCTCAGGGACAGGGGCAATGAACACTGAAGCTTTCTTT,CASSSGTGAMNTEAFF
-,TRBV5-1,TRBD2,TRBJ2-1,TGCGCCAGCGGGACTATTGATTACAATGAGCAGTTCTTC,CASGTIDYNEQFF
once,TRBV7-9,TRBD1,TRBJ2-1,TGTGCCAGCAGTCATGCCGGAGACAGGGTTTACAATGAGCAGTTCTTC,CASSHAGDRVYNEQFF
-,TRBV9,-,TRBJ2-3,TGTGCCAGCAGCGCCTCTGAGCGCCCCACAGATACGCAGTATTTT,CASSASERPTDTQYF
-,TRBV3-1/TRBV3-2,-,TRBJ2-7,TGTGCCAGCAGCCAGCGAGTCACTCCCTCCTACGAGCAGTACTTC,CASSQRVTPSYEQYF
-,TRBV5-6,-,TRBJ2-1,TGTGCCAGCAGCTTGTACGATCTTAGTGGCAATGAGCAGTTCTTC,CASSLYDLSGNEQFF
-,TRBV19,-,TRBJ1-5,TGTGCCAGTAGTCCGGACAGTGTACATAGCAATCAGCCCCAGCATTTT,CASSPDSVHSNQPQHF
-,TRBV12-3/TRBV12-4,-,TRBJ1-2,TGTGCCAGCAGTTTATCAGGGGTCGGAGGCTACACCTTC,CASSLSGVGGYTF
-,TRBV18,TRBD1,TRBJ2-7,TGTGCCAGCTCACGTGGGACAGGGAACGAGCAGTACTTC,CASSRGTGNEQYF
-,TRBV5-1,-,TRBJ1-4,TGCGCCAGCAGGCCCGGACTTGGTAATGAAAAACTGTTTTTT,CASRPGLGNEKLFF
-,TRBV28,-,TRBJ1-1,TGTGCCAGCAGTCTACCAACATCGGGGAGCACTGAAGCTTTCTTT,CASSLPTSGSTEAFF
-,TRBV21-1,-,TRBJ2-1,TGTGCCAGCAGCAAAGTTGACCTAGCCACCTCCAATGAGCAGTTCTTC,CASSKVDLATSNEQFF
-,TRBV28,-,TRBJ2-7,TGTGCCAGCAGCCTGGGGGGCTACGAGCAGTACTTC,CASSLGGYEQYF
-,TRBV2,TRBD1,TRBJ1-4,TGTGCCAGCAGCCTAGGGACAGTGCGAGAAAAACTGTTTTTT,CASSLGTVREKLFF
-,TRBV2,TRBD1,TRBJ1-5,TGTGCCAGCAACGACAGGGACCATCAGCCCCAGCATTTT,CASNDRDHQPQHF
few,TRBV28,-,TRBJ2-1,TGTGCCAGCAGTTTAGTCGCGGGGGCGGCTCGAATGAATGAGCAGTTCTTC,CASSLVAGAARMNEQFF
once,TRBV5-1,-,TRBJ1-1,TGCGCCAGCAGCCCGACCGGAGTGAACACTGAAGCTTTCTTT,CASSPTGVNTEAFF
few,TRBV27,-,TRBJ1-1,TGTGCCAGCAGTTCCTACAGGGTGAAGGCGAACACTGAAGCTTTCTTT,CASSSYRVKANTEAFF
-,TRBV12-3/TRBV12-4,-,TRBJ2-7,TGTGCCAGCAGTTTCGGCAGGGTGGGCGAGCAGTACTTC,CASSFGRVGEQYF
-,TRBV9,-,TRBJ1-6,TGTGCCAGCAGCGTAGGACCAGGGGAGACTGATTCACCCCTCCACTTT,CASSVGPGETDSPLHF
-,TRBV19,-,TRBJ2-3,TGTGCCAGTAGTGCGCGACAGGCCCTCCATGCACAGTATTTT,CASSARQALHAQYF
-,TRBV5-4,-,TRBJ2-5,TGTGCCAGCGCCAGGACACCTACCTCCCAAGAGACCCAGTACTTC,CASARTPTSQETQYF
-,TRBV18,TRBD2,TRBJ2-5,TGTGCCAGCTCAGCACGGGGGGGCCGGGAGACCCAGTACTTC,CASSARGGRETQYF
-,TRBV19,TRBD1,TRBJ2-1,TGTGCCAGTAGTATAGTAGGGACAGGTTACAATGAGCAGTTCTTC,CASSIVGTGYNEQFF
-,TRBV28,TRBD1,TRBJ2-2,TGTGCCAGCAGTAGGGGGCCGAACACCGGGGAGCTGTTTTTT,CASSRGPNTGELFF
-,TRBV25-1,-,TRBJ2-5,TGTGCCAGCAGAGAGGGATTAGGAGGGTCGGAGACCCAGTACTTC,CASREGLGGSETQYF
-,TRBV28,TRBD1,TRBJ1-5,TGTGCCAGCAGCTTACTGACAGGGGGGAATCAGCCCCAGCATTTT,CASSLLTGGNQPQHF
-,TRBV13,-,TRBJ2-1,TGTGCCAGCAGCTTTGACGGGAGACGATACAATGAGCAGTTCTTC,CASSFDGRRYNEQFF
-,TRBV12-3/TRBV12-4,-,TRBJ2-1,TGTGCCAGCAGTCCCAGGGTGGCCAATGAGCAGTTCTTC,CASSPRVANEQFF
-,TRBV10-3,TRBD1,TRBJ2-3,TGTGCCATCAGTGATGGGACAGGGGGCTCAGATACGCAGTATTTT,CAISDGTGGSDTQYF
-,TRBV5-1,-,TRBJ1-1,TGCGCCAGCAGCTTGACAGGGTCGGGGAACACTGAAGCTTTCTTT,CASSLTGSGNTEAFF
few,TRBV5-1,-,TRBJ2-1,TGCGCCAGCAGCTTCCGGCAGGCGGGTGAGCAGTTCTTC,CASSFRQAGEQFF
-,TRBV3-1/TRBV3-2,-,TRBJ2-3,TGTGCCAGCAGCCAGATAGCTGGACAGACGCAGTATTTT,CASSQIAGQTQYF
-,TRBV28,-,TRBJ2-7,TGTGCCAGCAGTATACAGGGTCTCGAGCAGTACTTC,CASSIQGLEQYF
-,TRBV5-5,TRBD1,TRBJ2-2,TGTGCCAGCAGCGCACAGGGGTCAGCTACCGGGGAGCTGTTTTTT,CASSAQGSATGELFF
few,TRBV28,-,TRBJ2-7,TGTGCCAGCAGTTCTCGAACTGGCAGGGTTGGGGCCTACGAGCAGTACTTC,CASSSRTGRVGAYEQYF
-,TRBV3-1/TRBV3-2,-,TRBJ2-1,TGTGCCAGCAGCCAAGATCGGGTCGGTGGAGAGCAGTTCTTC,CASSQDRVGGEQFF
-,TRBV5-1,-,TRBJ1-1,TGCGCCAGCAGCGAAGAAACAGGGTACACTGAAGCTTTCTTT,CASSEETGYTEAFF
-,TRBV5-1,-,TRBJ1-4,TGCGCCAGCAGCTTGGAACAGTCTAGGGGAAAACTGTTTTTT,CASSLEQSRGKLFF
-,TRBV19,-,TRBJ2-2,TGTGCCAGTAGTATAGCCGCGAACACCGGGGAGCTGTTTTTT,CASSIAANTGELFF
-,TRBV10-3,-,TRBJ1-1,TGTGCCATCAGTGAGTTTGGGGGGGCCGACACTGAAGCTTTCTTT,CAISEFGGADTEAFF
once,TRBV5-1,-,TRBJ1-2,TGCGCCAGCAGCTCGGGTCCTACGGGGTATGGCTACACCTTC,CASSSGPTGYGYTF
-,TRBV11-2,-,TRBJ2-7,TGTGCCAGCAGCTTAGATCGGAGGGAGCAGTACTTC,CASSLDRREQYF
few,TRBV10-1,TRBD2,TRBJ2-2,TGCGCCAGCAGTGAGTCGCTTAGCGGGAGAGACACCGGGGAGCTGTTTTTT,CASSESLSGRDTGELFF
-,TRBV12-3/TRBV12-4,-,TRBJ1-5,TGTGCCAGCAGCCCACCGGGACTGGAGCCCCAGCATTTT,CASSPPGLEPQHF
once,TRBV2,-,TRBJ2-3,TGTGCCAGCAGTGGAGACTACACAGATACGCAGTATTTT,CASSGDYTDTQYF
-,TRBV20-1,TRBD1,TRBJ1-2,TGCAGTGCTAGTCGTACAGGGGTCCCCAACTATGGCTACACCTTC,CSASRTGVPNYGYTF
-,TRBV19,TRBD1,TRBJ1-2,TGTGCCAGTAGTAGGGACAGGGGGCTTGGCTACACCTTC,CASSRDRGLGYTF
-,TRBV19,TRBD2,TRBJ2-1,TGTGCCAGTAGTATAAGAGCGGGGAGCTCCTACAATGAGCAGTTCTTC,CASSIRAGSSYNEQFF
-,TRBV10-3,-,TRBJ2-3,TGTGCCATCAGTGAACAGCTTACTCTCACAGATACGCAGTATTTT,CAISEQLTLTDTQYF
-,TRBV7-9,TRBD1,TRBJ1-1,TGTGCCAGCAGCCTAACAGGGGTGGTTGAAGCTTTCTTT,CASSLTGVVEAFF
-,TRBV7-3,-,TRBJ2-2,TGTGCCAGCAGCTTAACGGGGAGCGGCGGCACCGGGGAGCTGTTTTTT,CASSLTGSGGTGELFF